This T cell receptor beta chain was obtained from a study of cytomegalovirus exposure and HLA in healthy donors. The V end lost 7 bases, the J end lost 1 base, and 5 bases lay between the germline ends. This CDR3 spans 12 amino acids. Germline V gene data show CDR1 as MNHEY and CDR2 as SVGAGI. 60 Vbeta and 13 Jbeta primers were used in PCR. The table came from immunoSEQ multiplex PCR; TCRdb's copy has only in-frame clones and leaves some out. The repertoire holds about 110,000 clones, with just under 80% as singletons. The TCR comes from a male donor in good health and CMV-seronegative. This chain links TRBV6-5 with TRBJ1-3, with D hard to call. Sequenced material: PBMCs. DNA of the CDR3: TGTGCCAGCATTTCGTCTGGAAACACCATATATTTT. As protein: CASISSGNTIYF.